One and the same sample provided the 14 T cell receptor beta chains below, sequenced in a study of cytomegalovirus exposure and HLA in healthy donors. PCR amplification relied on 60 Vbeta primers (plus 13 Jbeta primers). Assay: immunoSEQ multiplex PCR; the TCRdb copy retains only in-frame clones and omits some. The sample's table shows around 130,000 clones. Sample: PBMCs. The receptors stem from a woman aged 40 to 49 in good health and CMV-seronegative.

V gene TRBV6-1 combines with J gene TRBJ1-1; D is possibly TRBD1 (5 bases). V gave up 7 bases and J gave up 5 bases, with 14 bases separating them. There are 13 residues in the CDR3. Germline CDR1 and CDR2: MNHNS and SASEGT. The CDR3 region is CASIREVRTEAFF. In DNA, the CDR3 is TGTGCCAGCATCAGGGAGGTACGGACTGAAGCTTTCTTT.

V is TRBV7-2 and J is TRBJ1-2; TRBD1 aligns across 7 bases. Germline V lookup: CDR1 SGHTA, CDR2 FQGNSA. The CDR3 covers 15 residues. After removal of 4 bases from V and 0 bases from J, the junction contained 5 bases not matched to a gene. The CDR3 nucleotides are TGTGCCAGCAGCTCAGACAGGGTACCTAACTATGGCTACACCTTC. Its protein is CASSSDRVPNYGYTF.

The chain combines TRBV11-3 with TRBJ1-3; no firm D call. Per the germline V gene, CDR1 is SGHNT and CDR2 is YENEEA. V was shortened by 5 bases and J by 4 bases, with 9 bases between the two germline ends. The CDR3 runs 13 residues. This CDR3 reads CASSLSTGNTIYF. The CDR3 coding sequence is TGTGCCAGCAGCCTCAGTACAGGAAACACCATATATTTT.

CDR3 protein: CASSLGPEHYGYTF. The CDR3, as DNA: TGTGCCAGCAGCTTGGGGCCTGAACACTATGGCTACACCTTC. The chain joins TRBV5-6 to TRBJ1-2; D unresolved. Per the germline V gene, CDR1 is SGHDT and CDR2 is YYEEEE. V lost 0 bases to trimming and J lost 3 bases, with 9 bases between them. This CDR3 has 14 residues.

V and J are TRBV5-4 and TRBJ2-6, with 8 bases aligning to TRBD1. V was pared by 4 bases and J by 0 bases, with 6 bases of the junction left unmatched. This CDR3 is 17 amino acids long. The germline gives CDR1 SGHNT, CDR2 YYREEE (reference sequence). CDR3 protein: CASSPRTGYSGANVLTF. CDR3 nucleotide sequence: TGTGCCAGCAGCCCCCGGACAGGGTACTCTGGGGCCAACGTCCTGACTTTC.

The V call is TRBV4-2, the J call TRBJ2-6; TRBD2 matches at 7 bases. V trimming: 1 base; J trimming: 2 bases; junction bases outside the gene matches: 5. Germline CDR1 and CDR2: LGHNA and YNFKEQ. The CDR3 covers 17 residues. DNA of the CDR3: TGTGCCAGCAGCCAAGGGTTGGGGGGGGCTGGGGCCAACGTCCTGACTTTC. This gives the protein CASSQGLGGAGANVLTF.

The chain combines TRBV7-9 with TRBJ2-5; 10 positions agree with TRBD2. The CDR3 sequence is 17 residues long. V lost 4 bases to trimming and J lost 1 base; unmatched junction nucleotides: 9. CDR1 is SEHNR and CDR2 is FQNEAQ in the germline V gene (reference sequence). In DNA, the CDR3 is TGTGCCAGCAGCTCAAGGACTAGCGGCTTATTCCAAGAGACCCAGTACTTC. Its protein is CASSSRTSGLFQETQYF.

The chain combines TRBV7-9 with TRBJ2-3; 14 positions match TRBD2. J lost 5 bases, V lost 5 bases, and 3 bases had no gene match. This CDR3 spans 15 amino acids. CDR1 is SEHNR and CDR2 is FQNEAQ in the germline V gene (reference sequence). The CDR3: CASSPGTSGGDTQYF. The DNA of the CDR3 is TGTGCCAGCAGCCCGGGGACTAGCGGGGGAGATACGCAGTATTTT.

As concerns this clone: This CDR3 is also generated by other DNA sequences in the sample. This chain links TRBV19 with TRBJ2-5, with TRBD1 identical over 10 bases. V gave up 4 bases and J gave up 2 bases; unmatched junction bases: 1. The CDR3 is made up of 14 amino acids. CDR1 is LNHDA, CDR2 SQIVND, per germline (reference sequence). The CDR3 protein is CASSTDRGQETQYF. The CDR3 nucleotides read TGTGCCAGTAGTACGGACAGGGGGCAAGAGACCCAGTACTTC.

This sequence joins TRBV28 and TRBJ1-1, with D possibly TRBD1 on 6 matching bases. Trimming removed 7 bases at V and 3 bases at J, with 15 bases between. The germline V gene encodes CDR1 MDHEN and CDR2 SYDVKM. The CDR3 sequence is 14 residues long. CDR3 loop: CASMGWGPDTEAFF. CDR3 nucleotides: TGTGCCAGCATGGGCTGGGGGCCTGACACTGAAGCTTTCTTT. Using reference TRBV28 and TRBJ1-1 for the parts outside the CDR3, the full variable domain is DVKVTQSSRYLVKRTGEKVFLECVQDMDHENMFWYRQDPGLGLRLIYFSYDVKMKEKGDIPEGYSVSREKKERFSLILESASTNQTSMYLCASMGWGPDTEAFFGQGTRLTVV.

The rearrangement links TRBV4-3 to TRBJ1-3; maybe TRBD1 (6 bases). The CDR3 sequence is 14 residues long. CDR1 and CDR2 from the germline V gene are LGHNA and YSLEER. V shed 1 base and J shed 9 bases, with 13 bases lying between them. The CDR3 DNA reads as TGCGCCAGCAGCCAAGGGGACATCGGAGCCACCATATATTTT. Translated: CASSQGDIGATIYF.

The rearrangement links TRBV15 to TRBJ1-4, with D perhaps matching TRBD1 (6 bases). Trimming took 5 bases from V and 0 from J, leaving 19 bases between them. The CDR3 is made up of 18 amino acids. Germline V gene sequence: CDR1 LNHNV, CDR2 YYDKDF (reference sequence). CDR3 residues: CATSPQRTGKTTNEKLFF. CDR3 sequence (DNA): TGTGCCACCAGCCCTCAAAGAACAGGGAAAACAACTAATGAAAAACTGTTTTTT.

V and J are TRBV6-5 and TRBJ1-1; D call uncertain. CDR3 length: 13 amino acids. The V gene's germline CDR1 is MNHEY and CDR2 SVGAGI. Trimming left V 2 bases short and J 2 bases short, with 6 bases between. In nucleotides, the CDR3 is TGTGCCAGCAGTTACGGGCATAACACTGAAGCTTTCTTT. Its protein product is CASSYGHNTEAFF.

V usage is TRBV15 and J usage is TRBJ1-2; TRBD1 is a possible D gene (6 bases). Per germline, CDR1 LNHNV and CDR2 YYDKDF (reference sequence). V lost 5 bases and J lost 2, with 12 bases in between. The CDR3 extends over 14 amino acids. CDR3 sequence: CATSSDSRNYGYTF. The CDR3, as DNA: TGTGCCACCAGCTCGGACAGTAGGAACTATGGCTACACCTTC.